Shown below are 32 T cell receptor beta chains from a single sample sequenced in a study of T cell clonotyping in hematopoietic cell transplantation. Data came from immunoSEQ multiplex PCR; TCRdb stores just in-frame clones and leaves some out. This table holds about 76,000 clones, roughly 95% found once. Time point denoted: recipient sample about 28 days before transplant, after cytoreduction. Sequences were derived from peripheral blood mononuclear cells, sampled before stem cell transplant. The receptor set was obtained from a woman in her forties or fifties with acute myeloid leukemia. Some clones in this sample may be carry-over from other donors' samples.

The rearrangement joins TRBV2 to TRBJ2-2, with no clear D. The CDR3 spans 11 residues. V was cut by 7 bases and J by 3 bases, with 3 bases left in between. Germline-derived CDR1 and CDR2 are SNHLY and FYNNEI. The chain's CDR3 is CASTDTGELFF. CDR3 sequence (DNA): TGTGCCAGCACAGACACCGGGGAGCTGTTTTTT.

The chain joins TRBV28 to TRBJ1-2; TRBD1 is a possible D gene (5 bases). The V gene lost 8 bases and the J gene lost 8 bases, with 18 bases spanning the gap. Germline V gene lookup returns CDR1 MDHEN and CDR2 SYDVKM. The CDR3 is made up of 13 amino acids. CDR3 in amino acids: CASCLGGTEGYTF. DNA for the CDR3: TGTGCCAGCTGCCTCGGGGGGACGGAGGGCTACACCTTC.

This rearrangement joins TRBV6-6 to TRBJ1-1, with D unresolved. The V end was cut by 0 bases, the J end by 3 bases, with 14 bases between. Germline V gene sequence: CDR1 MNHNY, CDR2 SVGAGI (reference sequence). CDR3 length: 16 amino acids. CDR3 loop: CASSYSGSTLHTEAFF. DNA for the CDR3: TGTGCCAGCAGTTACTCGGGCAGTACCCTCCACACTGAAGCTTTCTTT.

The V gene is TRBV6-5, the J gene TRBJ1-2; the D is unclear. V lost 7 bases and J 4 bases, leaving 16 bases between the germline ends. This CDR3 has 14 amino acids. CDR1 MNHEY and CDR2 SVGAGI come from the germline V gene. As DNA, the CDR3 is TGTGCCAGCACTCAATCGGGCGAGGGCTATGGCTACACCTTC. Translating gives CASTQSGEGYGYTF.

The rearrangement links TRBV13 to TRBJ2-3; TRBD2 agrees at 12 bases. From germline, CDR1 is PRHDT and CDR2 FYEKMQ (reference sequence). V lost 4 bases to trimming and J lost 2 bases; unmatched junction nucleotides: 13. The CDR3 is made up of 19 amino acids. In nucleotides, the CDR3 is TGTGCCAGCAGCTCCGCCTTGGAAGGACTAGCGGGAACCACAGATACGCAGTATTTT. This codes for CASSSALEGLAGTTDTQYF.

V usage is TRBV30 and J usage is TRBJ1-2, with D maybe TRBD1 (6 bases). Trimming left V 5 bases short and J 4 bases short, with 14 bases between. Germline V gene sequence: CDR1 GTSNPN, CDR2 SVGIG (reference sequence). CDR3 size: 13 residues. The CDR3 region has the DNA TGTGCCTGGGGAAGAACAGGGAGCTATGGCTACACCTTC. Translated: CAWGRTGSYGYTF.

The chain is built from TRBV6-1 and TRBJ2-2; D is unresolved. The V and J ends lost 7 bases and 6 bases respectively, with 15 bases between them. Germline assignment: CDR1 MNHNS and CDR2 SASEGT. This CDR3 has 14 amino acids. The chain's CDR3 is CASTLILASGELFF. The CDR3 bases are TGTGCCAGCACATTGATCCTTGCGTCCGGGGAGCTGTTTTTT.

The rearrangement uses TRBV19 and TRBJ1-2, with 10 bases identical to TRBD1. Germline V gene sequence: CDR1 LNHDA, CDR2 SQIVND (reference sequence). V lost 5 bases to trimming and J lost 6 bases; unmatched junction nucleotides: 12. CDR3 length equals 16 residues. The CDR3 DNA reads TGTGCCAGTAGTGACCTGACAGGGGGCGTATTTAATGGCTACACCTTC. This encodes CASSDLTGGVFNGYTF.

The genes are TRBV15 and TRBJ1-1, with D possibly matching TRBD1 (5 bases). CDR3 length: 16 amino acids. CDR1 is LNHNV, CDR2 YYDKDF, per germline (reference sequence). V gave up 0 bases and J gave up 1 base, with 12 bases separating them. The CDR3 nucleotides are TGTGCCACCAGCAGAGACTTGGGGACTTCGAACACTGAAGCTTTCTTT. Translating gives CATSRDLGTSNTEAFF.

The chain is built from TRBV7-9 and TRBJ1-2; D gene uncertain. V lost 4 bases, J lost 6 bases, and 9 bases lay in between. Germline loops: CDR1 SEHNR, CDR2 FQNEAQ (reference sequence). The CDR3 length is 12 residues. The CDR3 is CASSSNEDGYTF. The DNA for the CDR3 is TGTGCCAGCAGCTCAAACGAGGATGGCTACACCTTC.

V is TRBV5-4 and J is TRBJ2-5; TRBD2 is a possible D gene (5 bases). Germline V CDR1 and CDR2: SGHNT, YYREEE (reference sequence). With 0 bases removed from V and 5 bases from J, the gap between germline ends came to 8 bases. The CDR3 extends over 13 amino acids. The CDR3 nucleotides are TGTGCCAGCAGCTTGGGACCGGGGGAGACCCAGTACTTC. Translated: CASSLGPGETQYF.

This clone showed up just a few times. This chain connects TRBV10-3 to TRBJ2-2; 7 nucleotides line up with TRBD1. CDR1 and CDR2 from the germline V gene are ENHRY and SYGVKD. CDR3 length: 18 amino acids. Trimming at V came to 0 bases and at J to 0 bases, leaving 7 bases not matched to a gene. The CDR3 spells CAISESEDRPSNTGELFF. In DNA, the CDR3 is TGTGCCATCAGTGAGTCGGAGGACAGGCCTTCGAACACCGGGGAGCTGTTTTTT.

The genes are TRBV7-2 and TRBJ1-2; D is uncertain. The germline CDR1 and CDR2 sequences are SGHTA and FQGNSA. The length of the CDR3 is 13 residues. Trimming shortened V by 5 bases and J by 6 bases, and 13 bases separated the two germline ends. CDR3 sequence: CASSLMPGNGYTF. CDR3 sequence (DNA): TGTGCCAGCAGCCTCATGCCGGGAAATGGCTACACCTTC.

The chain uses TRBV5-1 and TRBJ2-5; 7 bases fit TRBD1. V trimming: 3 bases; J trimming: 2 bases; junction bases outside the gene matches: 10. Germline V lookup: CDR1 SGHRS, CDR2 YFSETQ. The CDR3 extends over 16 amino acids. Here the CDR3 DNA reads TGCGCCAGCAGCTACGGGACAGCCCATACACAAGAGACCCAGTACTTC. As protein: CASSYGTAHTQETQYF.

Comment on this clone: The sample has other DNA sequences that encode this CDR3 too. V gene TRBV4-1 combines with J gene TRBJ1-2; D uncertain. V was trimmed by 0 bases and J by 3 bases, leaving 5 bases between them. The CDR3 contains 13 residues. CDR1 is MGHRA, CDR2 YSYEKL, per germline. Here the CDR3 reads CASSQDRDYGYTF. CDR3 bases: TGCGCCAGCAGCCAAGACAGAGACTATGGCTACACCTTC.

For the CDR3, the DNA is TGCGCCAGCAGTGAGGGAGCCGGGACAGGGGAGGAGACCCAGTACTTC. It yields the protein CASSEGAGTGEETQYF. This chain uses TRBV10-2 with TRBJ2-5; 10 bases line up with TRBD1. Germline trimming cut 2 bases from V and 5 bases from J; bases unmatched to any gene: 8. The CDR3 length is 16 residues. CDR1 is WSHSY, CDR2 SAAADI, per germline.

The chain joins TRBV5-1 to TRBJ1-4; tentatively, D is TRBD1 (5 bases). Trimming stripped 0 bases from V and 11 bases from J, with 17 bases between. The germline V gene encodes CDR1 SGHRS and CDR2 YFSETQ. The CDR3 has 15 residues. The chain's CDR3 is CASSLAGGPGDKLFF. CDR3 DNA: TGCGCCAGCAGCTTGGCCGGAGGACCGGGGGACAAACTGTTTTTT.

The chain employs TRBV6-1 and TRBJ2-3, with D tentatively TRBD1 (6 bases). Trimming removed 6 bases from V and 8 bases from J, with 9 bases in between. CDR3 size: 11 residues. Looked up from germline, CDR1 is MNHNS and CDR2 is SASEGT. CDR3 amino acids: CASSSRGTQYF. The CDR3 DNA follows: TGTGCCAGCAGCTCCAGGGGTACGCAGTATTTT.

Here the CDR3 reads CASIVRGDTEAFF. The CDR3 coding sequence is TGTGCCAGTATTGTCAGAGGGGACACTGAAGCTTTCTTT. The rearrangement joins TRBV19 to TRBJ1-1, with a weak D call TRBD1 (5 bases). Germline assignment: CDR1 LNHDA and CDR2 SQIVND (reference sequence). V shed 7 bases and J shed 3 bases, with 12 bases lying between them. This CDR3 has 13 amino acids.

The chain uses TRBV28 and TRBJ2-7; D is unclear. CDR1 is MDHEN and CDR2 is SYDVKM in the germline V gene. Trimming pared 4 bases from V and 6 bases from J, leaving 7 bases between. This CDR3 is 11 amino acids long. The CDR3 region is CASSSPPEQYF. In DNA, the CDR3 is TGTGCCAGCAGTTCCCCGCCCGAGCAGTACTTC.

This chain connects TRBV30 to TRBJ2-1; 12 bases align to TRBD2. CDR1 GTSNPN and CDR2 SVGIG come from the germline V gene (reference sequence). The CDR3 has 19 residues. With V trimmed by 0 bases and J by 8 bases, 17 bases remained unmatched. CDR3 amino acids: CAWSVLRLAGEQKKDEQFF. The CDR3, as DNA: TGTGCCTGGAGTGTACTCCGACTAGCGGGAGAACAGAAAAAGGATGAGCAGTTCTTC.

This sequence joins TRBV5-1 and TRBJ2-5; 10 nucleotides align to TRBD2. V gave up 2 bases and J gave up 2 bases; unmatched junction bases: 6. The V gene's germline CDR1 is SGHRS and CDR2 YFSETQ. This CDR3 is built from 16 residues. CDR3 sequence: CASSLSSGRGQETQYF. The CDR3 coding sequence is TGCGCCAGCAGCTTATCTAGCGGGAGAGGGCAAGAGACCCAGTACTTC.

CDR3 bases: TGTGCCTGGAGTCCGCAACTTACAGGGTTGGGAGGCTACACCTTC. It specifies CAWSPQLTGLGGYTF. This chain links TRBV30 with TRBJ1-2; possible D gene TRBD1, 6 bases. V was shortened by 2 bases and J by 8 bases, with 21 bases between the two germline ends. CDR1 is GTSNPN, CDR2 SVGIG, per germline (reference sequence). This CDR3 comprises 15 residues. Full variable domain (outside the CDR3, taken from reference TRBV30 and TRBJ1-2): SQTIHQWPATLVQPVGSPLSLECTVEGTSNPNLYWYRQAAGRGLQLLFYSVGIGQISSEVPQNLSASRPQDRQFILSSKKLLLSDSGFYLCAWSPQLTGLGGYTFGSGTRLTVV.

The rearrangement links TRBV4-1 to TRBJ2-1; 7 positions match TRBD2. V gave up 0 bases and J gave up 3 bases; unmatched junction bases: 5. Germline CDR1 MGHRA, CDR2 YSYEKL. This CDR3 spans 16 amino acids. The CDR3 DNA reads TGCGCCAGCAGCCAAGAAGCGGGAACGGGCTACAATGAGCAGTTCTTC. Translating gives CASSQEAGTGYNEQFF.

The rearrangement links TRBV25-1 to TRBJ1-2; the D gene is possibly TRBD1 (5 bases). This CDR3 is 13 amino acids long. Trimming removed 2 bases from V and 7 bases from J, with 11 bases in between. Germline-derived CDR1 and CDR2 are MGHDK and SYGVNS. CDR3: CASSERGFGGYTF. In DNA form, the CDR3 reads TGTGCCAGCAGTGAACGGGGGTTTGGTGGCTACACCTTC.

V and J are TRBV5-1 and TRBJ2-7; a possible D gene is TRBD2 (6 bases). Germline CDR1 and CDR2: SGHRS and YFSETQ. Trimming left V 3 bases short and J 1 base short, with 17 bases between. The CDR3 contains 16 residues. Written as DNA, the CDR3 is TGCGCCAGCAGCTATTACAACGGGGGATTTTCCTACGAGCAGTACTTC. Translating it yields CASSYYNGGFSYEQYF. Using reference TRBV5-1 and TRBJ2-7 for the parts outside the CDR3, the full variable domain is KAGVTQTPRYLIKTRGQQVTLSCSPISGHRSVSWYQQTPGQGLQFLFEYFSETQRNKGNFPGRFSGRQFSNSRSEMNVSTLELGDSALYLCASSYYNGGFSYEQYFGPGTRLTVT.

CDR3 nucleotide sequence: TGTGCCAGCAGTGTTTGGGTCTCCCGGGGGAACGAGCAGTACTTC. Its translation is CASSVWVSRGNEQYF. The V and J genes are TRBV2 and TRBJ2-7; D is possibly TRBD2 (6 bases). Germline CDR1 is SNHLY and CDR2 is FYNNEI. V was pared by 4 bases and J by 5 bases, with 18 bases between. The CDR3 runs to 15 residues.

This clone has a single count. The chain uses TRBV21-1 and TRBJ2-2; the D call in the table, TRBD2, was not verified against the DNA. TRBV21-1 is a pseudogene segment. The CDR3 is 12 amino acids. The CDR3 region has the DNA TGTGCCAGCGTCGGGGGAACCGGGGAGCTGTTTTTT. Translating gives CASVGGTGELFF.

J is TRBJ1-2 and V is TRBV19; perhaps TRBD1 as D (6 bases). Germline-derived CDR1 and CDR2 are LNHDA and SQIVND (reference sequence). V dropped 4 bases and J dropped 8 bases, with 14 bases sitting between them. The CDR3 is made up of 13 amino acids. CDR3 coding DNA: TGTGCCAGTAGTAACCAGGGACAAGGAGGCTACACCTTC. Its protein product is CASSNQGQGGYTF.

This CDR3 is CAISPVQNSPLHF. The CDR3 DNA follows: TGTGCCATCAGTCCCGTCCAAAATTCACCCCTCCACTTT. This rearrangement joins TRBV10-3 to TRBJ1-6; D is undetermined. V lost 5 bases and J 7 bases, leaving 9 bases between the germline ends. This CDR3 contains 13 residues. CDR1 and CDR2 from the germline V gene are ENHRY and SYGVKD.

This sequence joins TRBV20-1 and TRBJ2-1; weak D call: TRBD2 (6 bases). Germline V lookup: CDR1 DFQATT, CDR2 SNEGSKA (reference sequence). V dropped 7 bases and J dropped 8 bases, with 12 bases sitting between them. The CDR3 runs to 11 residues. CDR3 region: CSVDRDYEQFF. The CDR3 DNA reads as TGCAGTGTCGATCGGGACTATGAGCAGTTCTTC.

The chain recombines TRBV19 with TRBJ2-3; 13 bases line up with TRBD2. This CDR3 is 16 amino acids long. Germline V lookup: CDR1 LNHDA, CDR2 SQIVND (reference sequence). J was trimmed by 1 base and V by 4 bases; bases with no gene match: 2. CDR3 region: CASSSGTSGGTDTQYF. CDR3 bases: TGTGCCAGTAGTAGTGGGACTAGCGGGGGCACAGATACGCAGTATTTT.